Listed below are T cell receptor beta chains from one sample, sequenced in a study of response to subunit inactivated influenza vaccine. TCRdb used MiXCR to reprocess the RT-PCR reads, holding one entry per CDR3 protein. The sample consists of 550,000 to 800,000 distinct CDR3 sequences, 11% to 15% of them appearing once. This specimen was PBMCs from blood, taken about 14 days before vaccination. Receptors were obtained from a man aged 50-59 years who received an inactivated influenza vaccine. The CDR3 runs from the conserved cysteine through the conserved F or W. Fields, in order: D gene, J gene, clone size, V gene, CDR3 protein, CDR3 DNA. The D gene is left open where the match is weak. Clone size is stated in some rows and not others, as once, few, many or a class when expanded.

D: NA; J: TRBJ2-2; size: few; V: TRBV12-3/TRBV12-4; CDR3: CASSKGTPNTGELFF; DNA: TGTGCCAGCAGTAAGGGGACACCGAACACCGGGGAGCTGTTTTTT
D: TRBD1; J: TRBJ2-7; size: NA; V: TRBV20-1; CDR3: CSATTMTGRVHEQYF; DNA: TGCAGTGCGACTACGATGACAGGGCGCGTCCACGAGCAGTACTTC
D: NA; J: TRBJ1-1; size: NA; V: TRBV30; CDR3: CAWSVHRTTEAFF; DNA: TGTGCCTGGAGTGTACACAGGACGACTGAAGCTTTCTTT
D: NA; J: TRBJ2-4; size: NA; V: TRBV20-1; CDR3: CSARDLEVAKNIQYF; DNA: TGCAGTGCTAGAGATCTTGAGGTAGCCAAAAACATTCAGTACTTC
D: TRBD2; J: TRBJ2-2; size: few; V: TRBV11-2; CDR3: CASSRAGGPYTGELFF; DNA: TGTGCCAGCAGCCGTGCGGGGGGGCCGTACACCGGGGAGCTGTTTTTT
D: NA; J: TRBJ1-6; size: few; V: TRBV7-2; CDR3: CASSRQTLSPLHF; DNA: TGTGCCAGCAGCCGACAGACGCTTTCACCCCTCCACTTT
D: NA; J: TRBJ2-1; size: many; V: TRBV2; CDR3: CASRPTSNEQFF; DNA: TGTGCCAGCAGACCCACATCAAATGAGCAGTTCTTC
D: NA; J: TRBJ2-4; size: few; V: TRBV15; CDR3: CATSRGEGTNIQYF; DNA: TGTGCCACCAGCAGAGGAGAAGGGACAAACATTCAGTACTTC
D: NA; J: TRBJ2-1; size: NA; V: TRBV6-1; CDR3: CASNRWGAQYNEQFF; DNA: TGTGCCAGCAATAGGTGGGGGGCCCAATACAATGAGCAGTTCTTC
D: NA; J: TRBJ1-1; size: few; V: TRBV25-1; CDR3: CASRGGEAFF; DNA: TGTGCCAGCCGGGGAGGTGAAGCTTTCTTT
D: NA; J: TRBJ2-1; size: NA; V: TRBV29-1; CDR3: CSVLGGELSSYNEQFF; DNA: TGCAGCGTCCTAGGCGGGGAACTGAGCTCCTACAATGAGCAGTTCTTC
D: NA; J: TRBJ2-3; size: few; V: TRBV5-6; CDR3: CASSTGLGSTDTQYF; DNA: TGTGCCAGCAGCACTGGTCTTGGGAGCACAGATACGCAGTATTTT
D: NA; J: TRBJ2-1; size: NA; V: TRBV12-3/TRBV12-4; CDR3: CASSPRFEQFF; DNA: TGTGCCAGCAGTCCCCGATTTGAGCAGTTCTTC
D: TRBD1; J: TRBJ2-7; size: many; V: TRBV10-3; CDR3: CAISEDRDREYEQYF; DNA: TGTGCCATCAGTGAAGACCGGGACAGAGAATACGAGCAGTACTTC
D: TRBD2; J: TRBJ2-2; size: few; V: TRBV29-1; CDR3: CSVVLAGGPNTGELFF; DNA: TGCAGCGTTGTACTAGCGGGGGGCCCTAACACCGGGGAGCTGTTTTTT
D: TRBD2; J: TRBJ2-3; size: few; V: TRBV11-2; CDR3: CASSRLASQARGSTDTQYF; DNA: TGTGCCAGCAGCCGACTAGCGTCCCAGGCGAGGGGAAGCACAGATACGCAGTATTTT
D: NA; J: TRBJ2-5; size: few; V: TRBV4-3; CDR3: CASSQDRNYEQETQYF; DNA: TGCGCCAGCAGCCAAGATAGGAACTATGAGCAAGAGACCCAGTACTTC
D: TRBD2; J: TRBJ2-1; size: NA; V: TRBV20-1; CDR3: CSARVLADIYNEQFF; DNA: TGCAGTGCTAGGGTTCTAGCGGACATATACAATGAGCAGTTCTTC
D: NA; J: TRBJ2-5; size: NA; V: TRBV7-9; CDR3: CASSFSDYQETQYF; DNA: TGTGCCAGCAGCTTCTCGGACTACCAAGAGACCCAGTACTTC
D: TRBD2; J: TRBJ2-7; size: NA; V: TRBV20-1; CDR3: CSANPGGLYEQYF; DNA: TGCAGTGCTAACCCGGGGGGGCTCTACGAGCAGTACTTC
D: NA; J: TRBJ2-3; size: NA; V: TRBV15; CDR3: CATSRDRGHTDTQYF; DNA: TGTGCCACCAGCAGAGATAGAGGACACACAGATACGCAGTATTTT
D: NA; J: TRBJ2-1; size: few; V: TRBV10-3; CDR3: CAISESTGNNEQFF; DNA: TGTGCCATCAGTGAGTCGACAGGAAACAATGAGCAGTTCTTC
D: TRBD2; J: TRBJ2-3; size: NA; V: TRBV13; CDR3: CASSELAGGRYTQYF; DNA: TGTGCCAGCAGCGAACTAGCGGGGGGGCGATATACGCAGTATTTT
D: NA; J: TRBJ2-6; size: NA; V: TRBV27; CDR3: CASSPLEANVLTF; DNA: TGTGCCAGCAGTCCCCTTGAGGCCAACGTCCTGACTTTC
D: NA; J: TRBJ2-1; size: many; V: TRBV29-1; CDR3: CSVGGRGRNEQFF; DNA: TGCAGCGTTGGGGGCCGGGGGAGGAATGAGCAGTTCTTC
D: NA; J: TRBJ1-2; size: few; V: TRBV20-1; CDR3: CSASRGPQDGYTF; DNA: TGCAGTGCTAGTCGGGGTCCCCAGGATGGCTACACCTTC
D: NA; J: TRBJ1-6; size: few; V: TRBV30; CDR3: CAWSVPGVDNSPLHF; DNA: TGTGCCTGGAGTGTACCTGGGGTGGATAATTCACCCCTCCACTTT
D: NA; J: TRBJ2-1; size: NA; V: TRBV5-4; CDR3: CASRHTAETYNEQFF; DNA: TGTGCCAGCAGGCATACAGCCGAGACCTACAATGAGCAGTTCTTC
D: TRBD1; J: TRBJ2-1; size: NA; V: TRBV7-9; CDR3: CASSLAAGTGGYEQFF; DNA: TGTGCCAGCAGCTTAGCGGCCGGGACAGGGGGTTATGAGCAGTTCTTC
D: NA; J: TRBJ2-1; size: many; V: TRBV7-9; CDR3: CASSLRDIYNEQFF; DNA: TGTGCCAGCAGTCTTCGGGACATCTACAATGAGCAGTTCTTC
D: TRBD1; J: TRBJ2-5; size: NA; V: TRBV7-2; CDR3: CASSVAGTGGETQYF; DNA: TGTGCCAGCAGCGTAGCCGGGACAGGGGGTGAGACCCAGTACTTC
D: NA; J: TRBJ1-2; size: NA; V: TRBV27; CDR3: CASSFSSGTKNGYTF; DNA: TGTGCCAGCAGTTTTTCATCTGGGACGAAGAATGGCTACACCTTC
D: NA; J: TRBJ2-5; size: NA; V: TRBV20-1; CDR3: CSAYRRPRETQYF; DNA: TGCAGTGCTTACAGGAGGCCGCGAGAGACCCAGTACTTC
D: NA; J: TRBJ2-1; size: NA; V: TRBV11-2; CDR3: CASSPIRRGNRNEQFF; DNA: TGTGCCAGCAGCCCTATCCGGCGGGGAAATCGCAATGAGCAGTTCTTC
D: TRBD2; J: TRBJ2-7; size: few; V: TRBV2; CDR3: CASIAGVSSYEQYF; DNA: TGTGCCAGCATCGCGGGGGTGAGCTCCTACGAGCAGTACTTC
D: NA; J: TRBJ1-1; size: NA; V: TRBV14; CDR3: CASSQEGGNRPNTEAFF; DNA: TGTGCCAGCAGCCAAGAGGGGGGAAACAGGCCGAACACTGAAGCTTTCTTT
D: NA; J: TRBJ2-2; size: NA; V: TRBV15; CDR3: CATSRVGGEPGELFF; DNA: TGTGCCACCAGCAGAGTGGGGGGAGAACCCGGGGAGCTGTTTTTT
D: NA; J: TRBJ2-7; size: NA; V: TRBV9; CDR3: CASSVGSSIYEQYF; DNA: TGTGCCAGCAGCGTAGGATCCAGCATCTACGAGCAGTACTTC
D: TRBD2; J: TRBJ2-1; size: few; V: TRBV15; CDR3: CATSAGGFYNEQFF; DNA: TGTGCCACCAGCGCGGGGGGATTCTACAATGAGCAGTTCTTC
D: NA; J: TRBJ2-2; size: few; V: TRBV6-2/TRBV6-3; CDR3: CASTRPPRGAGELFF; DNA: TGTGCCAGCACTCGCCCCCCGAGGGGAGCGGGGGAGCTGTTTTTT
D: TRBD2; J: TRBJ2-2; size: few; V: TRBV20-1; CDR3: CSASRLAGMSTGELFF; DNA: TGCAGTGCTAGCCGTCTAGCGGGGATGAGCACCGGGGAGCTGTTTTTT
D: TRBD1; J: TRBJ2-1; size: NA; V: TRBV12-3/TRBV12-4; CDR3: CASSSGTDYNEQFF; DNA: TGTGCCAGCAGTTCCGGGACAGATTACAATGAGCAGTTCTTC